Shown below are 21 T cell receptor beta chains from a single sample sequenced in a study of Ad26.COV2.S vaccination and SARS-CoV-2 variants. Libraries were prepared by immunoSEQ multiplex PCR; TCRdb keeps only in-frame clonotypes and omits some of them. The sample lists over 300,000 clones, about 83% occurring once. Treatment here: 15 to 20 received Ad26.COV2.S at low or high dose, single or two shots; several received placebo; per-sample allocation not given. Day 63 after the first vaccine or placebo injection was the time point for sampling. The source was peripheral blood, collected in a trial of Ad26.COV2.S vaccine versus placebo. Receptors originate from a person aged 18-60 years who received the Ad26.COV2.S COVID-19 vaccine or a placebo.

The rearrangement uses TRBV9 and TRBJ2-2; 7 nucleotides line up with TRBD1. Trimming cost V 2 bases and J 0 bases; bases outside gene matches: 7. The germline V gene encodes CDR1 SGDLS and CDR2 YYNGEE. The CDR3 runs 17 residues. The CDR3 protein is CASSVTTGTANTGELFF. The CDR3 nucleotides are TGTGCCAGCAGCGTCACAACCGGGACAGCGAACACCGGGGAGCTGTTTTTT.

The chain links TRBV5-6 to TRBJ2-1; D assignment may be TRBD1 or TRBD2 (5 bases each). There are 14 residues in the CDR3. V lost 1 base to trimming and J lost 6 bases, with 11 bases between them. Germline-derived CDR1 and CDR2 are SGHDT and YYEEEE. CDR3 bases: TGTGCCAGCAGCTTGCGAGGGGTAGGCAATGAGCAGTTCTTC. As protein: CASSLRGVGNEQFF.

This rearrangement joins TRBV12-3 or TRBV12-4 to TRBJ1-2; 11 positions match TRBD1. V lost 6 bases, J lost 6 bases, and 3 bases stayed unmatched. The CDR3 runs 13 residues. CDR3 DNA: TGTGCCAGCAGGGGACAGGGGGGGCATGGCTACACCTTC. It translates to CASRGQGGHGYTF.

The chain employs TRBV9 and TRBJ1-1, with 8 bases matching TRBD1. The junction had 2 bases not matched to a gene; V was cut back by 4 bases and J by 3 bases. CDR1 is SGDLS, CDR2 YYNGEE, per germline. The CDR3 is 13 residues long. This CDR3 is CASSLDRDTEAFF. DNA for the CDR3: TGTGCCAGCAGCCTGGACAGGGACACTGAAGCTTTCTTT.

The V and J genes are TRBV7-3 and TRBJ2-3; no clear D gene. Germline CDR1 SGHTA, CDR2 FQGTGA. This CDR3 region has 14 residues. V was pared by 5 bases and J by 0 bases, with 9 bases between. The CDR3 DNA sequence: TGTGCCAGCAGCAAACAACTAAGCACAGATACGCAGTATTTT. As protein: CASSKQLSTDTQYF.

CDR3 region: CTSSQDGPSGGCAGELFF. The CDR3 coding sequence is TGCACCAGCAGCCAAGATGGTCCTAGCGGGGGGTGTGCCGGGGAGCTGTTTTTT. The rearrangement uses TRBV1 and TRBJ2-2; the table's TRBD2 call for D was not verified on the DNA. TRBV1 is given as a pseudogene. The CDR3 totals 18 residues.

V usage is TRBV30 and J usage is TRBJ1-5; D remains ambiguous. The ends were cut back, 0 bases at V and 5 bases at J, with 5 bases in the middle. The germline V gene encodes CDR1 GTSNPN and CDR2 SVGIG (reference sequence). This CDR3 comprises 12 residues. The CDR3: CAWSVNHQPQHF. The CDR3 nucleotides are TGTGCCTGGAGTGTAAACCATCAGCCCCAGCATTTT.

The chain employs TRBV7-2 and TRBJ1-2; 11 nucleotides match TRBD1. Germline V gene lookup returns CDR1 SGHTA and CDR2 FQGNSA. Unmatched junction bases numbered 4, after V lost 3 bases and J lost 4 bases. CDR3 length equals 15 residues. The DNA for the CDR3 is TGTGCCAGCAGCTTTGTAGGGACAGGGGGCTATGGCTACACCTTC. It translates to CASSFVGTGGYGYTF.

V usage is TRBV9 and J usage is TRBJ2-1, with 8 bases that match TRBD2. Germline V gene lookup returns CDR1 SGDLS and CDR2 YYNGEE. With 7 bases clipped from V and 6 bases from J, the junction kept 6 bases outside the gene matches. The CDR3 contains 13 residues. For the CDR3, the DNA is TGTGCCAGCTCCAGCGGGAGTGGCAATGAGCAGTTCTTC. This codes for CASSSGSGNEQFF.

The genes are TRBV9 and TRBJ2-1, with TRBD2 as a possible D gene (7 bases). CDR3 length: 15 residues. Trimming removed 4 bases from V and 5 bases from J, with 16 bases in between. Germline V gene lookup returns CDR1 SGDLS and CDR2 YYNGEE. CDR3: CASSKGGLINNEQFF. DNA of the CDR3: TGTGCCAGCAGCAAGGGGGGACTAATTAACAATGAGCAGTTCTTC. Supplemented by reference TRBV9 and TRBJ2-1, the full variable domain reads DSGVTQTPKHLITATGQRVTLRCSPRSGDLSVYWYQQSLDQGLQFLIQYYNGEERAKGNILERFSAQQFPDLHSELNLSSLELGDSALYFCASSKGGLINNEQFFGPGTRLTVL.

CDR3 nucleotide sequence: TGTGCCAGCAGCTACCCGGGGCCCGGGGAGCTGTTTTTT. This translates into CASSYPGPGELFF. J is TRBJ2-2 and V is TRBV12-3 or TRBV12-4; D tentatively reads TRBD1 or TRBD2 (5 bases each). CDR3 length equals 13 residues. The V end lost 6 bases, the J end lost 6 bases, and 11 bases lay between the germline ends.

The gene calls are TRBV3-1 (or the pseudogene TRBV3-2) and TRBJ2-5, with D possibly called TRBD1 or TRBD2 (5 bases each). CDR3 size: 15 residues. The V gene lost 4 bases and the J gene lost 7 bases, with 19 bases spanning the gap. Germline V gene lookup returns CDR1 LGHDT and CDR2 YNNKEL (reference sequence). The CDR3 reads CASSPLLAGTTTQYF. The DNA of the CDR3 is TGTGCCAGCAGCCCACTATTGGCAGGGACGACGACCCAGTACTTC.

In DNA form, the CDR3 reads TGTGCCAGCAGTTTATTAGCTTCCGGTGGCTACACCTTC. Translating gives CASSLLASGGYTF. J is TRBJ1-2 and V is TRBV12-3 or TRBV12-4, with D hard to call. The CDR3 is 13 residues long. V lost 2 bases and J 7 bases, leaving 11 bases between the germline ends.

V usage is TRBV7-9 and J usage is TRBJ2-3; a possible D gene is TRBD2 (6 bases). Germline CDR1 reads SEHNR; CDR2 reads FQNEAQ (reference sequence). The CDR3 has 15 amino acids. V was shortened by 5 bases and J by 3 bases, with 15 bases between the two germline ends. The CDR3 DNA sequence: TGTGCCAGCAGCCGAGCGCGCGGGATAACAGATACGCAGTATTTT. Its translation is CASSRARGITDTQYF.

This clone was seen only once. This rearrangement joins TRBV7-4 to TRBJ1-1; TRBD1 is a possible D gene (5 bases). The CDR3 covers 18 residues. The germline V and J ends were trimmed by 4 bases and 0 bases, with 21 bases remaining between them. Germline V lookup: CDR1 SGHVT, CDR2 SQSDAQ. CDR3 DNA sequence: TGTGCCAGCAGCTGCGGACGACAGCAACCAGGGATGAACACTGAAGCTTTCTTT. Amino acids: CASSCGRQQPGMNTEAFF.

The chain couples TRBV6-5 to TRBJ1-2; D is uncertain. V was pared by 0 bases and J by 7 bases, with 9 bases between. Germline lookup yields CDR1 MNHEY and CDR2 SVGAGI. There are 13 residues in the CDR3. As DNA, the CDR3 is TGTGCCAGCAGTTACTCAGATCCGATTGGCTACACCTTC. It is translated as CASSYSDPIGYTF.

V is TRBV6-5 and J is TRBJ1-1; no definite D call. Germline V lookup: CDR1 MNHEY, CDR2 SVGAGI. The CDR3 is made up of 15 amino acids. V was pared by 7 bases and J by 4 bases, with 19 bases between. This chain's CDR3 is CASTPRSGVGTEAFF. CDR3 in DNA: TGTGCCAGCACCCCAAGGTCTGGGGTGGGCACTGAAGCTTTCTTT.

This clone was counted only a few times. This rearrangement joins TRBV7-9 to TRBJ2-7; 8 nucleotides agree with TRBD2. V lost 2 bases to trimming and J lost 0 bases; unmatched junction nucleotides: 0. Looked up from germline, CDR1 is SEHNR and CDR2 is FQNEAQ (reference sequence). The CDR3 runs 14 residues. CDR3 in amino acids: CASSLRGGSYEQYF. In DNA, the CDR3 is TGTGCCAGCAGCTTACGGGGGGGCTCCTACGAGCAGTACTTC.

This chain links TRBV20-1 with TRBJ2-7; no reliable D call. Germline CDR1 and CDR2: DFQATT and SNEGSKA (reference sequence). Deletions cut 4 bases from V and 2 bases from J, with 6 bases between. The CDR3 is made up of 11 amino acids. For the CDR3, the DNA is TGCAGTGCTATGCGCACCTACGAGCAGTACTTC. It yields the protein CSAMRTYEQYF.

The rearrangement links TRBV30 to TRBJ1-4; D not certain. CDR3 length equals 15 residues. Per germline, CDR1 GTSNPN and CDR2 SVGIG (reference sequence). V dropped 2 bases and J dropped 3 bases, with 13 bases sitting between them. This CDR3 is CAWSPPGGANEKLFF. Here the CDR3 DNA reads TGTGCCTGGAGTCCACCCGGTGGGGCTAATGAAAAACTGTTTTTT.

V usage is TRBV7-3 and J usage is TRBJ2-1, with 9 bases lining up with TRBD2. Trimming cost V 6 bases and J 3 bases; bases outside gene matches: 3. Germline CDR1 is SGHTA and CDR2 is FQGTGA. CDR3 size: 14 residues. CDR3: CASRRTSDYNEQFF. The CDR3 DNA reads TGTGCCAGCAGGCGGACTAGCGACTACAATGAGCAGTTCTTC.